The rows below give T cell receptor beta chains drawn from one sample of a study of shared clonotypes between healthy human individuals. The assay was immunoSEQ multiplex PCR, and TCRdb's table has in-frame clones only and misses some. Found here are about a million clones, 70% to 85% of them singletons; the top ten hold roughly 0.82%. Sequenced sample: memory CD4+ T cells from PBMCs. These receptor sequences come from a man in his late teens or twenties in good health. Some clones in this sample may be carry-over from other donors' samples. Both conserved end residues are part of each CDR3. D genes are given only for firm matches.

J gene: TRBJ2-5; V gene: TRBV18; D gene: -; CDR3 protein: CASSPPAETQYF
J gene: TRBJ2-1; V gene: TRBV2; D gene: TRBD2; CDR3 protein: CASRGTSGAYNEQFF
J gene: TRBJ2-3; V gene: TRBV25-1; D gene: TRBD2; CDR3 protein: CASSEDGRASDTQYF
J gene: TRBJ2-7; V gene: TRBV7-9; D gene: TRBD2; CDR3 protein: CASSLLAGYEQYF
J gene: TRBJ2-7; V gene: TRBV7-2; D gene: TRBD1; CDR3 protein: CASSYLFSGTGPYEQYF
J gene: TRBJ2-1; V gene: TRBV19; D gene: -; CDR3 protein: CARKDESSGPQGNEQFF
J gene: TRBJ1-2; V gene: TRBV5-4; D gene: TRBD1; CDR3 protein: CASTRQGGYGYTF
J gene: TRBJ2-1; V gene: TRBV7-2; D gene: -; CDR3 protein: CASSELADSYNEQFF
J gene: TRBJ1-2; V gene: TRBV2; D gene: -; CDR3 protein: CASSDLDYGYTF
J gene: TRBJ2-5; V gene: TRBV7-3; D gene: TRBD1; CDR3 protein: CASSPGQGSQETQYF
J gene: TRBJ1-1; V gene: TRBV18; D gene: -; CDR3 protein: CASSPRRGNTEAFF
J gene: TRBJ1-2; V gene: TRBV7-2; D gene: TRBD1; CDR3 protein: CASSLGTGEDTF
J gene: TRBJ2-3; V gene: TRBV4-1; D gene: TRBD2; CDR3 protein: CASSRATSGTATDTQYF
J gene: TRBJ1-4; V gene: TRBV2; D gene: TRBD1; CDR3 protein: CASEVQGGGEKLFF
J gene: TRBJ1-2; V gene: TRBV9; D gene: -; CDR3 protein: CASSPEGSYGYTF
J gene: TRBJ2-5; V gene: TRBV7-2; D gene: TRBD2; CDR3 protein: CASSLNIGRARETQYF
J gene: TRBJ2-7; V gene: TRBV11-1; D gene: TRBD2; CDR3 protein: CASSLLASGRATEQYF
J gene: TRBJ1-1; V gene: TRBV2; D gene: TRBD1; CDR3 protein: CASRAGTGGTEAFF
J gene: TRBJ2-4; V gene: TRBV6-1; D gene: TRBD1; CDR3 protein: CASSKQGAGDIQYF
J gene: TRBJ2-7; V gene: TRBV6-5; D gene: TRBD2; CDR3 protein: CASSYPSGSLGEQYF
J gene: TRBJ2-5; V gene: TRBV7-2; D gene: -; CDR3 protein: CASSFDLRAKETQYF
J gene: TRBJ2-1; V gene: TRBV19; D gene: -; CDR3 protein: CASSIGAGYNEQFF
J gene: TRBJ1-1; V gene: TRBV7-2; D gene: TRBD1; CDR3 protein: CASSRDGFRGIGTEAFF
J gene: TRBJ2-3; V gene: TRBV4-1; D gene: TRBD2; CDR3 protein: CASSQETSRRTDTQYF
J gene: TRBJ2-7; V gene: TRBV2; D gene: -; CDR3 protein: CASSEGSPREQYF
J gene: TRBJ1-4; V gene: TRBV23-1; D gene: -; CDR3 protein: CASSTNRGSGANEKLFF
J gene: TRBJ2-3; V gene: TRBV7-3; D gene: TRBD2; CDR3 protein: CASSTGLAGGTDTQYF
J gene: TRBJ2-6; V gene: TRBV28; D gene: TRBD1; CDR3 protein: CASTQDRGKRGANVLTF
J gene: TRBJ1-5; V gene: TRBV28; D gene: -; CDR3 protein: CASVRSGSNQPQHF
J gene: TRBJ2-4; V gene: TRBV5-4; D gene: TRBD1; CDR3 protein: CASSSDRGHGNIQYF
J gene: TRBJ2-7; V gene: TRBV18; D gene: -; CDR3 protein: CASSPTDRNGEQYF
J gene: TRBJ2-7; V gene: TRBV29-1; D gene: TRBD1; CDR3 protein: CSVVPGQHTSYEQYF
J gene: TRBJ2-7; V gene: TRBV28; D gene: TRBD1; CDR3 protein: CASLPSGQGSYEQYF
J gene: TRBJ2-2; V gene: TRBV9; D gene: TRBD2; CDR3 protein: CASSVAGAGANTGELFF
J gene: TRBJ1-6; V gene: TRBV25-1; D gene: -; CDR3 protein: CASSESLQGNSPLHF
J gene: TRBJ2-7; V gene: TRBV5-1; D gene: TRBD2; CDR3 protein: CASSLAGGSSYEQYF
J gene: TRBJ1-1; V gene: TRBV27; D gene: TRBD1; CDR3 protein: CASSILAGQGINTEAFF
J gene: TRBJ2-7; V gene: TRBV5-4; D gene: -; CDR3 protein: CASSMGRQGIYEQYF
J gene: TRBJ1-1; V gene: TRBV6-5; D gene: -; CDR3 protein: CAVGRTEAFF
J gene: TRBJ2-7; V gene: TRBV7-2; D gene: -; CDR3 protein: CASSLFTYEQYF
J gene: TRBJ2-1; V gene: TRBV29-1; D gene: -; CDR3 protein: CSVGSPRGQFF
J gene: TRBJ2-1; V gene: TRBV4-2; D gene: TRBD2; CDR3 protein: CASSQDGGGNEQFF
J gene: TRBJ2-2; V gene: TRBV9; D gene: -; CDR3 protein: CASSVEGRLTGELFF
J gene: TRBJ2-7; V gene: TRBV7-8; D gene: -; CDR3 protein: CASSLAGPRIYEQYF
J gene: TRBJ2-3; V gene: TRBV12-1; D gene: -; CDR3 protein: CASSWEGSGRGDRDTQYF
J gene: TRBJ1-5; V gene: TRBV28; D gene: -; CDR3 protein: CASTKRGGVSNQPQHF
J gene: TRBJ1-1; V gene: TRBV6-6; D gene: -; CDR3 protein: CASSGRRVNTEAFF
J gene: TRBJ1-4; V gene: TRBV6-6; D gene: -; CDR3 protein: CATRQGNEKLFF
J gene: TRBJ1-4; V gene: TRBV28; D gene: -; CDR3 protein: CASTWGEEKLFF
J gene: TRBJ1-2; V gene: TRBV7-8; D gene: TRBD1; CDR3 protein: CASSLDGQGARGYTF
J gene: TRBJ2-4; V gene: TRBV28; D gene: TRBD2; CDR3 protein: CASSFPVSGEWGGLAKNIQYF
J gene: TRBJ2-5; V gene: TRBV7-8; D gene: TRBD2; CDR3 protein: CASSLVDLAGAYQETQYF
J gene: TRBJ2-1; V gene: TRBV5-1; D gene: -; CDR3 protein: CASGLTGSSSLGGQFF
J gene: TRBJ1-3; V gene: TRBV11-2; D gene: -; CDR3 protein: CASSLNTGNTIYF
J gene: TRBJ2-3; V gene: TRBV11-1; D gene: -; CDR3 protein: CASSLGVETDTQYF
J gene: TRBJ1-5; V gene: TRBV30; D gene: -; CDR3 protein: CAWRTQGDDQPQHF
J gene: TRBJ2-5; V gene: TRBV7-2; D gene: -; CDR3 protein: CASSLVFGLASRETQYF
J gene: TRBJ2-7; V gene: TRBV9; D gene: TRBD1; CDR3 protein: CASSGGGTGAYEQYF
J gene: TRBJ2-7; V gene: TRBV29-1; D gene: TRBD2; CDR3 protein: CSVSEIGFGLAGFTYEQYF
J gene: TRBJ2-3; V gene: TRBV28; D gene: TRBD1; CDR3 protein: CASRKGGTGGLGQYF